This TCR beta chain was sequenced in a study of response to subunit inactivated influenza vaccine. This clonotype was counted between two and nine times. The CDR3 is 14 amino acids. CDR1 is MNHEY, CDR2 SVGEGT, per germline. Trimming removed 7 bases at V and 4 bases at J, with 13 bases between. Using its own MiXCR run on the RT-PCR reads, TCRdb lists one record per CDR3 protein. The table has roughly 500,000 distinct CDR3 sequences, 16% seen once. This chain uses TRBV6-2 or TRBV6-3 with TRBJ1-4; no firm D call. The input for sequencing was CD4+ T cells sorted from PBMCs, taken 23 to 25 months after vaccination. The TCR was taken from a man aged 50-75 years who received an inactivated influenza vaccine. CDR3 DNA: TGTGCCAGCACCACACACCGGAGTAATGAAAAACTGTTTTTT. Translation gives CASTTHRSNEKLFF.